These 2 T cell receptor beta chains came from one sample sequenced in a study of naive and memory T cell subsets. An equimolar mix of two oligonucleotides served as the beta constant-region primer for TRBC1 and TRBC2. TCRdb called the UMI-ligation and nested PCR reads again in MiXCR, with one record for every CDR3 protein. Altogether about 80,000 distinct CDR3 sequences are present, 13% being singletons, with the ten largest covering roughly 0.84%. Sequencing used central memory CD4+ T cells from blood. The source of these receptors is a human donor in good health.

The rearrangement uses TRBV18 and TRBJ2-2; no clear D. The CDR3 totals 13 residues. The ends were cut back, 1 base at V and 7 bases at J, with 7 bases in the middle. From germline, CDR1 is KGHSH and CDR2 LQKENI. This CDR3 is CASSPLDLGELFF. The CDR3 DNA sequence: TGTGCCAGCTCACCACTAGACCTCGGGGAGCTGTTTTTT.

This CDR3 reads CASSLSPTGELFF. Written as DNA, the CDR3 is TGTGCCAGCAGTTTAAGCCCCACCGGGGAGCTGTTTTTT. The chain uses TRBV12-3 or TRBV12-4 and TRBJ2-2; no firm D call. Between the trimmed V and J ends, which lost 2 bases and 4 bases, there was a span of 5 bases. CDR3 length: 13 residues.